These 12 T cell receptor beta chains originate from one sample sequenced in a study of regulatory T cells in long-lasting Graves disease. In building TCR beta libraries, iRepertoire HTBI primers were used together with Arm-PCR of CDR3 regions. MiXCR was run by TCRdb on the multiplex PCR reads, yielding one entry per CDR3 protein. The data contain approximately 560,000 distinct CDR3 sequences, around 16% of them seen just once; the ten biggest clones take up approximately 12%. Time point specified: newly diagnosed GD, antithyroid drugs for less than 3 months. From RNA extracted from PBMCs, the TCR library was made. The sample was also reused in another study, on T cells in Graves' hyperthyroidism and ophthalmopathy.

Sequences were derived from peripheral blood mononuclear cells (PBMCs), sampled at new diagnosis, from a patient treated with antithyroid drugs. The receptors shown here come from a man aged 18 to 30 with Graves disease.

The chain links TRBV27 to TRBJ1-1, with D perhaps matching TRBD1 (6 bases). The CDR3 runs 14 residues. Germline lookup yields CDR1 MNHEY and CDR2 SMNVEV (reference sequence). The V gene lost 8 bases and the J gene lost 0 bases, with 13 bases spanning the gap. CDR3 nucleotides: TGTGCCAGCTCCCTCCGGGACATGAACACTGAAGCTTTCTTT. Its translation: CASSLRDMNTEAFF.

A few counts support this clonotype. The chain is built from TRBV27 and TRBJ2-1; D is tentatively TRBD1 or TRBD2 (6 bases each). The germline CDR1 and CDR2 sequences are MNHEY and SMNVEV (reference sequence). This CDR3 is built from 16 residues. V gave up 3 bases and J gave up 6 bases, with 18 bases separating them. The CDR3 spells CASSLSPRGAPNEQFF. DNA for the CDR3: TGTGCCAGCAGTTTGTCCCCAAGGGGGGCCCCCAATGAGCAGTTCTTC.

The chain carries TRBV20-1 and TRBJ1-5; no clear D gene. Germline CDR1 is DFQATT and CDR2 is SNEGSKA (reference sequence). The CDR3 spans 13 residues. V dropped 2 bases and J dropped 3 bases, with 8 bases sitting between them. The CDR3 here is CSARRLVNQPQHF. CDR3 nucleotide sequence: TGCAGTGCTAGACGGTTGGTCAATCAGCCCCAGCATTTT.

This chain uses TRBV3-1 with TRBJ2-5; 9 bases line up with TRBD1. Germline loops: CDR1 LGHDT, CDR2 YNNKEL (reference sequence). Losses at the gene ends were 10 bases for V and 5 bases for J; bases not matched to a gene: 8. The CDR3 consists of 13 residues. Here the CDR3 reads CATSQGAGETQYF. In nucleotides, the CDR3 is TGTGCCACCTCACAGGGGGCAGGGGAGACCCAGTACTTC.

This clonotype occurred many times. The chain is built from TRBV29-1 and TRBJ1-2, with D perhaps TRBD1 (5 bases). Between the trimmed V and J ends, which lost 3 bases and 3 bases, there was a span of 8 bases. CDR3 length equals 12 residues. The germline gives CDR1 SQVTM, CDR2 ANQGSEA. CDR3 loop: CSVDPGHYGYTF. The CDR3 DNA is TGCAGCGTTGACCCGGGACACTATGGCTACACCTTC.

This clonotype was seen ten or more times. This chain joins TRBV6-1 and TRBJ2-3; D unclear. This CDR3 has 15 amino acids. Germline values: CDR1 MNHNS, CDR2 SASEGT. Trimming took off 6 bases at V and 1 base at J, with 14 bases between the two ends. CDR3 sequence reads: CASRRWRERTDTQYF. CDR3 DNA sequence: TGTGCCAGCAGGAGATGGCGAGAACGCACAGATACGCAGTATTTT.

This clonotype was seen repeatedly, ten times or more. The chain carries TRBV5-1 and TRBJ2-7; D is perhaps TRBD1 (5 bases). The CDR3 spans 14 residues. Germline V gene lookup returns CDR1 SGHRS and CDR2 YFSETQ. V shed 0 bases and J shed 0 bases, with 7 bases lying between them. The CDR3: CASSLDRLSYEQYF. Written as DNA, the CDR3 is TGCGCCAGCAGCTTGGACAGGCTCTCCTACGAGCAGTACTTC. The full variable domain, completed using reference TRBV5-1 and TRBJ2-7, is KAGVTQTPRYLIKTRGQQVTLSCSPISGHRSVSWYQQTPGQGLQFLFEYFSETQRNKGNFPGRFSGRQFSNSRSEMNVSTLELGDSALYLCASSLDRLSYEQYFGPGTRLTVT.

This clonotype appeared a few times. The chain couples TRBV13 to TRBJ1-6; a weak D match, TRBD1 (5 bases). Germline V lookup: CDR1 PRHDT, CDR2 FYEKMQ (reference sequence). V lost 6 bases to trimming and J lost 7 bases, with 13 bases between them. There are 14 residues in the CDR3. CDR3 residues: CASRPGGENSPLHF. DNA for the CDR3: TGTGCCAGCAGGCCGGGAGGGGAGAATTCACCCCTCCACTTT.

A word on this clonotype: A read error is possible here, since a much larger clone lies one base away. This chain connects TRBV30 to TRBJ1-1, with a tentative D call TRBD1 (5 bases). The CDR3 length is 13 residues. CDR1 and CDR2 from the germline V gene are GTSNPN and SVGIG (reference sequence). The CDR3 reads CACEKQENTGAFF. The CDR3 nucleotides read TGTGCCTGTGAAAAACAGGAGAACACTGGAGCTTTCTTT.

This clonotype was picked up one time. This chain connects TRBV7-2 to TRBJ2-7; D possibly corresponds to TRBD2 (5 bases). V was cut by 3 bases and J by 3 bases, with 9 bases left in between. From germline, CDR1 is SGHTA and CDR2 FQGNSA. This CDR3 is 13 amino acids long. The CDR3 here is CASSFTRLYEQYF. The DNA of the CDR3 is TGTGCCAGCAGCTTCACTAGGCTCTACGAGCAGTACTTC.

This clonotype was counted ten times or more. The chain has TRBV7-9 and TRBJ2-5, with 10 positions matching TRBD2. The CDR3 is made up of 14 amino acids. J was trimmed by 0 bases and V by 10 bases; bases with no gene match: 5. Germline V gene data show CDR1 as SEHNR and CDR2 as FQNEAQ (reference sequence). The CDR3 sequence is CATASGSNQETQYF. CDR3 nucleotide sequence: TGTGCCACTGCTAGCGGGAGTAACCAAGAGACCCAGTACTTC.

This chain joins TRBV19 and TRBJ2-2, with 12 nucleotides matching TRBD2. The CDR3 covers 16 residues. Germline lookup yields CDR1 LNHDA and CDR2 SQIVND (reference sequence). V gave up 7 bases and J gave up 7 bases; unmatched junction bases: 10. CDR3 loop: CASKPSGRGAGGELFF. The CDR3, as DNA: TGTGCCAGTAAACCTAGCGGGAGGGGAGCTGGCGGGGAGCTGTTTTTT.